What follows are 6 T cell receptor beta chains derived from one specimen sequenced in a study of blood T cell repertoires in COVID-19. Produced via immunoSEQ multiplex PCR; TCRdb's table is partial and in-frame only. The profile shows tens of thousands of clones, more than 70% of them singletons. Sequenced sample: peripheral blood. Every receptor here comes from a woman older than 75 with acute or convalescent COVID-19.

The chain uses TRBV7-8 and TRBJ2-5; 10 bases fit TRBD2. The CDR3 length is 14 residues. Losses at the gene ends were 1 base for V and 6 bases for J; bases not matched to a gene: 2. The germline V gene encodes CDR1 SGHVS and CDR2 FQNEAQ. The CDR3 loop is CASSLVLAGKTQYF. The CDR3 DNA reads TGTGCCAGCAGCTTAGTACTAGCGGGGAAGACCCAGTACTTC.

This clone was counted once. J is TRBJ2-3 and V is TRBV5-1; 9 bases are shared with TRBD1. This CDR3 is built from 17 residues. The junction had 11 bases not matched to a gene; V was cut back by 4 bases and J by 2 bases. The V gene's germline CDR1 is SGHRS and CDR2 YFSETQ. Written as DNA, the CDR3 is TGCGCCAGCAGCATAGGACAGGGGAAGACTTTCACAGATACGCAGTATTTT. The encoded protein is CASSIGQGKTFTDTQYF.

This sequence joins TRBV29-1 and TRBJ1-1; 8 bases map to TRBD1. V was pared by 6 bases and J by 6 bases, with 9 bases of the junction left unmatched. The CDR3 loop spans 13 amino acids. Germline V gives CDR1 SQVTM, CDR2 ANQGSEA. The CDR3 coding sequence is TGCAGCGTGGACGACAGGGGAATCTCTGAAGCTTTCTTT. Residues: CSVDDRGISEAFF.

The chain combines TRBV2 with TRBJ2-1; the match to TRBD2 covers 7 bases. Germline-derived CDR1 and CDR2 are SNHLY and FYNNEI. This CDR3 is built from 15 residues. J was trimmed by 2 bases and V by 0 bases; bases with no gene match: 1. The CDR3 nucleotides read TGTGCCAGCAGTGAAGCCCGGGGGGCCTACAATGAGCAGTTCTTC. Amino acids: CASSEARGAYNEQFF.

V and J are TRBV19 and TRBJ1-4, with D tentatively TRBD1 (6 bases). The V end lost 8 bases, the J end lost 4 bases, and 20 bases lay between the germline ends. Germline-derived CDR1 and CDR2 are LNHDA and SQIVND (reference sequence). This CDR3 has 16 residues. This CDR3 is CASGGAAGAVNEKLFF. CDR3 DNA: TGTGCCAGTGGGGGAGCAGCAGGGGCGGTTAATGAAAAACTGTTTTTT.

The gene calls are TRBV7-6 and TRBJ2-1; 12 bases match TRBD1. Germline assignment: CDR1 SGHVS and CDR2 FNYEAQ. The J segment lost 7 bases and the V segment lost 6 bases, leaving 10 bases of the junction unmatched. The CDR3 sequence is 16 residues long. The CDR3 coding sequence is TGTGCCAGCAGGCCTACCGGGACAGGGGGCGGAAATGAGCAGTTCTTC. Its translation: CASRPTGTGGGNEQFF.